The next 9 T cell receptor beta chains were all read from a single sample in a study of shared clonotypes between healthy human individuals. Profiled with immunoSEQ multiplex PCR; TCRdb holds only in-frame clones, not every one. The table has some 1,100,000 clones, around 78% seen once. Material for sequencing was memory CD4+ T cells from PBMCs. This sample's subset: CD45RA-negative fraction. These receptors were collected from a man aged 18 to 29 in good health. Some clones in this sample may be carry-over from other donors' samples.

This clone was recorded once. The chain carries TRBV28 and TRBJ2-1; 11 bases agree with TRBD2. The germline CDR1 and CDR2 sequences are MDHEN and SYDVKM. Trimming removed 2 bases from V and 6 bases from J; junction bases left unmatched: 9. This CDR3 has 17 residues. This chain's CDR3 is CASSLSSGRAKINEQFF. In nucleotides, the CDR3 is TGTGCCAGCAGTTTAAGTAGCGGGAGGGCCAAAATCAATGAGCAGTTCTTC.

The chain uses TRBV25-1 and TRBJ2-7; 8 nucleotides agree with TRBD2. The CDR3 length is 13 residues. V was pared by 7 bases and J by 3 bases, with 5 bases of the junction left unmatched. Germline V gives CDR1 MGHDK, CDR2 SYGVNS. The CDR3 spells CASTRSGSYEQYF. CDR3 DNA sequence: TGTGCCAGCACCCGAAGCGGGAGCTACGAGCAGTACTTC.

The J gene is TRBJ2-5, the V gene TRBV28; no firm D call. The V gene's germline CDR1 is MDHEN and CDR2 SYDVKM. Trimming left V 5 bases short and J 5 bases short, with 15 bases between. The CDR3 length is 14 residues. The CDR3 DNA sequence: TGTGCCAGCAGTCCTGGCGGATCCCTGGAGACCCAGTACTTC. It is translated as CASSPGGSLETQYF.

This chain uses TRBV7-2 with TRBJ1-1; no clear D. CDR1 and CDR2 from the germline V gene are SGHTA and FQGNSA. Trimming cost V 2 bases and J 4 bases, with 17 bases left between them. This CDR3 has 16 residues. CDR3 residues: CASSLIHSGKSTEAFF. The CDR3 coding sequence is TGTGCCAGCAGCTTAATCCATAGCGGGAAAAGCACTGAAGCTTTCTTT.

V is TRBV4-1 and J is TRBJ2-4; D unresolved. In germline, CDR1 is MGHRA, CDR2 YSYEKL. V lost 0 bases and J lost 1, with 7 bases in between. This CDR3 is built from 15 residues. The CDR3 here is CASSQETDAKNIQYF. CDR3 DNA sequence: TGCGCCAGCAGCCAAGAAACAGACGCCAAAAACATTCAGTACTTC.

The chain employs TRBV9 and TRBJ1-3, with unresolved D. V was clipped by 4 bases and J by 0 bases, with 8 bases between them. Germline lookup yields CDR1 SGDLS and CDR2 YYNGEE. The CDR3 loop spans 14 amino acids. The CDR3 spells CASSFPSSGNTIYF. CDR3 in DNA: TGTGCCAGCAGCTTCCCAAGCTCTGGAAACACCATATATTTT.

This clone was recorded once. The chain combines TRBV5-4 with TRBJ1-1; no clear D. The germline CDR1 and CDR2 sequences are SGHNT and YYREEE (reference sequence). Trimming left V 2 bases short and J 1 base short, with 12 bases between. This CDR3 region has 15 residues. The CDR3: CASSFQNRRNTEAFF. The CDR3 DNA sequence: TGTGCCAGCAGCTTCCAAAACAGACGGAACACTGAAGCTTTCTTT. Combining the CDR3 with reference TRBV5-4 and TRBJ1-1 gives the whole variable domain ETGVTQSPTHLIKTRGQQVTLRCSSQSGHNTVSWYQQALGQGPQFIFQYYREEENGRGNFPPRFSGLQFPNYSSELNVNALELDDSALYLCASSFQNRRNTEAFFGQGTRLTVV.

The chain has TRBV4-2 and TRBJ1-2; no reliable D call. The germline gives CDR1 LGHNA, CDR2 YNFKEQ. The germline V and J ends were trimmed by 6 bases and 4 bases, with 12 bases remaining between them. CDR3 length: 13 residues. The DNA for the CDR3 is TGTGCCAGCAGACCCGGACCGATCTATGGCTACACCTTC. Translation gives CASRPGPIYGYTF.

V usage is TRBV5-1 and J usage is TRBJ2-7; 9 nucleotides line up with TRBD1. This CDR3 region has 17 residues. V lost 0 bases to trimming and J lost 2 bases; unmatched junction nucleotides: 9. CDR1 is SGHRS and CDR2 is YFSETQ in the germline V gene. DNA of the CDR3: TGCGCCAGCAGCTTGGCGCCTTTGGGACAGGGCGCCTACGAGCAGTACTTC. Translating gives CASSLAPLGQGAYEQYF.